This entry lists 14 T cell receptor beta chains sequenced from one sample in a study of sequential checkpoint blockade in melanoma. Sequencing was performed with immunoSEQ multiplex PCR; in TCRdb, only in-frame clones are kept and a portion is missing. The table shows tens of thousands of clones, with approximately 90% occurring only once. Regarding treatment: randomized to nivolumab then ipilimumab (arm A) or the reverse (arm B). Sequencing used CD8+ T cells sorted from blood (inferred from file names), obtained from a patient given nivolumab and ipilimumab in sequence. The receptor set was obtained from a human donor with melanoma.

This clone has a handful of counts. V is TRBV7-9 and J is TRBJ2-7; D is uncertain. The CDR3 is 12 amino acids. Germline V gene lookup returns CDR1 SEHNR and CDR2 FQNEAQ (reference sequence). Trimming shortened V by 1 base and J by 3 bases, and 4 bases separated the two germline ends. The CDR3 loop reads CASSLDNYEQYV. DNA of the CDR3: TGTGCCAGCAGCTTAGATAACTACGAGCAGTACGTC.

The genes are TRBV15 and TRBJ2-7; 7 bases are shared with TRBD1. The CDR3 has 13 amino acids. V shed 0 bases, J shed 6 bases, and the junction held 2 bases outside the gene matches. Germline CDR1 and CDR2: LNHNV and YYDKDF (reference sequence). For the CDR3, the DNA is TGTGCCACCAGCAGAGAGGACAGGCGCGAGCAGTACGTC. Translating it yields CATSREDRREQYV.

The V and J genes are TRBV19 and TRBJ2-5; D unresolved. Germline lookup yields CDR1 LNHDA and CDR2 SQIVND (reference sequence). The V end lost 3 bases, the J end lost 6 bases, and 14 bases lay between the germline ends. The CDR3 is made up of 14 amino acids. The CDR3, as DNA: TGTGCCAGTAGTATCTCGCGGTTCATGAAGACCCAGTACTTC. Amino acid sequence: CASSISRFMKTQYF.

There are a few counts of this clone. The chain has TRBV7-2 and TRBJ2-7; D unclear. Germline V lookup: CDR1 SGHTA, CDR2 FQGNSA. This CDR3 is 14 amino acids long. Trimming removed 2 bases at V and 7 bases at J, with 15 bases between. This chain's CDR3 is CASSLRLERSEQYF. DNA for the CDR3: TGTGCCAGCAGCTTAAGACTGGAACGGTCAGAGCAGTACTTC.

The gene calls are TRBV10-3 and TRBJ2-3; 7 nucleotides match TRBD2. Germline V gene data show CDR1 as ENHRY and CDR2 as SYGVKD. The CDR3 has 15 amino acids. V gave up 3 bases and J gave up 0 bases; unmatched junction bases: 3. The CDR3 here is CAISDEAGSTDTQYF. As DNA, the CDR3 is TGTGCCATCAGTGACGAAGCGGGAAGCACAGATACGCAGTATTTT.

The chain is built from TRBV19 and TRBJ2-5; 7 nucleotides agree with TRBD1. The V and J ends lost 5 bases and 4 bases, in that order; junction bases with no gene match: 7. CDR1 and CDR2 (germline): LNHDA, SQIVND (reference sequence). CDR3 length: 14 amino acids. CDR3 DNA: TGTGCCAGTAGTCCGAGCGACAGGGCAGAGACCCAGTACTTC. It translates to CASSPSDRAETQYF.

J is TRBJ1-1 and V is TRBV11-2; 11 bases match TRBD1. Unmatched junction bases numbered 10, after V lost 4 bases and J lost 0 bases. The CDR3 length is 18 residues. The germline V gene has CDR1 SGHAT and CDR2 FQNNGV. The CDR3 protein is CASSSPDRGLGVNTEAFF. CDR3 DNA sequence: TGTGCCAGCAGCTCCCCGGACAGGGGGCTAGGGGTGAACACTGAAGCTTTCTTT.

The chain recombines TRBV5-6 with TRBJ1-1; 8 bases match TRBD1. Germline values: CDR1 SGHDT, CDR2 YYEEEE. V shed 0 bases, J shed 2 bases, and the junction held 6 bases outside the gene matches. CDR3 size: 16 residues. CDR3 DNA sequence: TGTGCCAGCAGCTTGGGGGGGACAGGCGTTAACACTGAAGCTTTCTTT. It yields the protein CASSLGGTGVNTEAFF.

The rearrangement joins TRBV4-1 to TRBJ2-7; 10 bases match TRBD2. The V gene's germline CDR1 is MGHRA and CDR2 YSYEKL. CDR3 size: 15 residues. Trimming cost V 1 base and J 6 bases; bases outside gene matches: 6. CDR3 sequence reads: CASSQVLAGVGEQYF. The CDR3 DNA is TGCGCCAGCAGCCAAGTGCTAGCGGGAGTGGGCGAGCAGTACTTC.

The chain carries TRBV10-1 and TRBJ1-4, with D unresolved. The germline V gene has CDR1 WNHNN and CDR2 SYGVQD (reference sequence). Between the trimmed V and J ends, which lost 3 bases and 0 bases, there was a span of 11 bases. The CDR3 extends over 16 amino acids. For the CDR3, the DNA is TGCGCCAGCAGTGATGTGGTAGCTGCAACTAATGAAAAACTGTTTTTT. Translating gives CASSDVVAATNEKLFF.

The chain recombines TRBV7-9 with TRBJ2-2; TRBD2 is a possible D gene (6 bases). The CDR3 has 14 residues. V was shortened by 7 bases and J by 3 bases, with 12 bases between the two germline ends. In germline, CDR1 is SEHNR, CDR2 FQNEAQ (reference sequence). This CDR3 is CASNWSGDTGELFF. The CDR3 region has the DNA TGTGCCAGCAACTGGTCGGGGGACACCGGGGAGCTGTTTTTT.

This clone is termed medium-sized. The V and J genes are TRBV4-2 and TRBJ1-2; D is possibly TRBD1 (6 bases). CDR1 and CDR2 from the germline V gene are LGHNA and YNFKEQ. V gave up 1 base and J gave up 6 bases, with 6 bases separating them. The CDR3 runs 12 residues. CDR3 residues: CASSQAGDGYTF. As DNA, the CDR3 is TGTGCCAGCAGCCAAGCAGGGGATGGCTACACCTTC.

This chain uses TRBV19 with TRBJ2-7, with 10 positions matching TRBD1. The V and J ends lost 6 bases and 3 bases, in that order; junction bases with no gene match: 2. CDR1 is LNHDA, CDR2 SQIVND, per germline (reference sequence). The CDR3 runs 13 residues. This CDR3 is CASRGTGVYEQYF. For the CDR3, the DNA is TGTGCCAGTAGAGGGACAGGGGTCTACGAGCAGTACTTC.

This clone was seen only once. CDR3 residues: CASSLSTGTYEQYF. The CDR3 coding sequence is TGTGCCAGCAGTTTATCTACAGGAACCTACGAGCAGTACTTC. V gene TRBV28 combines with J gene TRBJ2-5; D is perhaps TRBD1 (5 bases). The better agreement between TRBJ2-7 and the DNA end casts doubt on the J call. From germline, CDR1 is MDHEN and CDR2 SYDVKM. This CDR3 is 14 amino acids long.